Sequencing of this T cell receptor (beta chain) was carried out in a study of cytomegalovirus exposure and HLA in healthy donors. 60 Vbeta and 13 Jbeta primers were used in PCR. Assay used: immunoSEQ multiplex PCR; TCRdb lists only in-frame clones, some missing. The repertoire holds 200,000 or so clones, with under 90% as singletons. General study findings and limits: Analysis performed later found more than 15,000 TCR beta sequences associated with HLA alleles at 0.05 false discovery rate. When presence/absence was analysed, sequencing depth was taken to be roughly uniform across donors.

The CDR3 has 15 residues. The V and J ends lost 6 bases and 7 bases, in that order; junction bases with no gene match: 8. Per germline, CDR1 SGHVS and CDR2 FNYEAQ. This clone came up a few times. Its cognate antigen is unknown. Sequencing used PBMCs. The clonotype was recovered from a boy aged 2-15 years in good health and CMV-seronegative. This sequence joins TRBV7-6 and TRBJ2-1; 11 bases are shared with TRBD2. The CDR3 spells CASSFSGGASNEQFF. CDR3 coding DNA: TGTGCCAGCAGTTTTAGCGGGGGGGCGTCAAATGAGCAGTTCTTC.